This TCR beta chain was identified in a study of cytomegalovirus exposure and HLA in healthy donors (dated by TCRdb to between 2016 and 2019). With regard to the full study: A later analysis indicated that the 100 to 150 validation repertoires were generated on the platform also employed for the 670 or so repertoires of the first cohort. The study aimed to test whether signatures of past pathogen exposure could be identified by cataloging public T cell receptors. A separate validation cohort of roughly 120 different subjects was used in addition to the approximately 640-subject first cohort. To predict cytomegalovirus infection status, the study brought together high-throughput TCR immunosequencing, statistical association of individual TCRs with disease status, and machine learning.

Overall results and qualifications from the work: A total of roughly 160 TCR beta chains were listed by the study as associated with cytomegalovirus. All 120 or so repertoires were used to score co-occurrence in the validation cohort in a later analysis, because that analysis had no HLA typing for the cohort. In both the original and validation cohorts, the classifier was reported to diagnose cytomegalovirus status with high specificity and sensitivity. While some public TCRs were present in many individuals, most TCR sequences turned up only very rarely across donors. Subsequent analysis determined that TCRs grouped into clusters in the first cohort also showed a tendency toward co-occurrence across the 120 or so validation repertoires, and 94% of cluster scores exceeded 0. It was suggested by the authors that the approach could potentially be generalized to other disease states and immunological phenotypes. A few of the identified cytomegalovirus-associated TCR beta chains were confirmed in vitro to be specific for cytomegalovirus antigens.

Donors formed part of the validation cohort, which comprised 120 subjects and was distinct from the first cohort of under 800 subjects. For this clone: Its cognate antigen has yet to be identified. Base qualities are missing; no much larger clone stands one base away.

The CDR3 measures 16 amino acids from cysteine to phenylalanine. Only the CDR3 DNA is retained, 48 bases long and in frame from the first base. The germline V gene specifies SGHTS as CDR1 and YDEGEE as CDR2. V trim: 4 bases; J trim: 5 bases; unmatched bases: 12. The method behind the library was the immunoSEQ multiplex PCR assay. The authors' pipeline ran thus. A statistical classification framework was built to diagnose cytomegalovirus status from the catalog of TCR beta chain sequences. The table comes from immuneACCESS by way of TCRdb, which keeps in-frame sequences with V and J called. Part of the clones is missing from these tables; in studies checked, under half for an unresolved V gene and the rest for unknown reasons. The V and J calls and clone size were taken over from that table, and D and trimming were inferred from the DNA. A total of some 70,000 clones appear in this sample, around 97% of them only once. More than 2% of the sample comes from the top ten.

The chain employs TRBV5-8 and TRBJ2-5, and TRBD1 aligns with 9 junction nucleotides. The sequenced sample was PBMCs. This TCR was sampled from a man in his late teens or twenties in good health and CMV-seronegative. The CDR3 here reads CASSITGGLRQETQYF. The DNA is TGTGCCAGCAGCATAACAGGGGGCCTTCGCCAGGAGACCCAGTACTTC. Reference TRBV5-8 and TRBJ2-5 genes cover what lies past the CDR3, so the full variable domain is EAGVTQSPTHLIKTRGQQATLRCSPISGHTSVYWYQQALGLGLQFLLWYDEGEERNRGNFPPRFSGRQFPNYSSELNVNALELEDSALYLCASSITGGLRQETQYFGPGTRLLVL.